This T cell receptor (beta chain) was recorded in a study of identical twins. All donors comprised healthy Caucasians. General study findings and limits: Possibly, invariant MAIT and iNKT cells partly confounded zero-insertion analyses. Low generation-probability sequences were in excess among twin-shared out-of-frame alpha sequences. With abundant cord blood beta clonotypes, insertions were fewer; memory repertoires showed no such pattern.

In its sample, this clonotype was seen a few times. Its antigen is undetermined. TCRdb passed the 5' RACE reads through MiXCR, listing each CDR3 protein once. The profile covers hundreds of thousands of distinct CDR3 sequences, with roughly a tenth appearing a single time and about 5% taken by the ten largest. The germline V gene encodes CDR1 SGHRS and CDR2 YFSETQ. The CDR3 loop spans 17 amino acids. V lost 1 base, J lost 4 bases, and 13 bases stayed unmatched. This chain joins TRBV5-1 and TRBJ1-2; 7 nucleotides match TRBD1. Material: memory (CD45RO+) T cells sorted from blood. The TCR was taken from a woman aged 18-35 years in good health. The CDR3 DNA sequence: TGCGCCAGCAGCTTGAGTATAGGGGGCAAGATGTCCTATGGCTACACCTTC. Translating it yields CASSLSIGGKMSYGYTF.